These 23 T cell receptor beta chains were sequenced from one sample in a study of multiple sclerosis patients with progressive multifocal leukoencephalopathy. Time point given: before natalizumab initiation. Sequencing used immunoSEQ multiplex PCR; TCRdb keeps in-frame clones, though not all of them. The profile shows some 30,000 clones, about 88% of them singletons. The sample comprised PBMCs. The receptors shown here come from a human donor with multiple sclerosis.

This chain connects TRBV5-4 to TRBJ1-2; 9 nucleotides line up with TRBD1. The trim removed 4 bases at V and 4 bases at J, leaving 2 bases unmatched. CDR1 SGHNT and CDR2 YYREEE come from the germline V gene (reference sequence). This CDR3 region has 13 residues. The CDR3, as DNA: TGTGCCAGCAGCCCGACAGGGGGCTATGGCTACACCTTC. Its translation: CASSPTGGYGYTF.

V usage is TRBV2 and J usage is TRBJ2-5; D is possibly TRBD2 (5 bases). V was clipped by 8 bases and J by 4 bases, with 20 bases between them. Germline values: CDR1 SNHLY, CDR2 FYNNEI. This CDR3 contains 15 residues. CDR3 residues: CASALTASIRETQYF. CDR3 nucleotides: TGTGCCAGCGCCTTGACCGCTAGCATAAGAGAGACCCAGTACTTC.

J is TRBJ2-5 and V is TRBV5-1; no reliable D call. The ends were cut back, 0 bases at V and 4 bases at J, with 10 bases in the middle. Germline lookup yields CDR1 SGHRS and CDR2 YFSETQ. CDR3 length: 14 residues. CDR3 sequence: CASSLVGSGETQYF. In DNA form, the CDR3 reads TGCGCCAGCAGCTTGGTCGGCTCAGGAGAGACCCAGTACTTC. The variable domain in full, completed from reference TRBV5-1 and TRBJ2-5, reads KAGVTQTPRYLIKTRGQQVTLSCSPISGHRSVSWYQQTPGQGLQFLFEYFSETQRNKGNFPGRFSGRQFSNSRSEMNVSTLELGDSALYLCASSLVGSGETQYFGPGTRLLVL.

The chain couples TRBV11-2 to TRBJ2-7; 9 bases agree with TRBD1. Per the germline V gene, CDR1 is SGHAT and CDR2 is FQNNGV. The V segment lost 3 bases and the J segment 4 bases; nucleotides outside the gene matches: 7. The CDR3 is 15 residues long. The CDR3 DNA reads TGTGCCAGCAGCTTGATGGGACAGGGAATGTACGAGCAGTACTTC. It encodes CASSLMGQGMYEQYF.

The V gene is TRBV6-6, the J gene TRBJ1-5, with D perhaps TRBD1 (5 bases). Germline V CDR1 and CDR2: MNHNY, SVGAGI (reference sequence). This CDR3 spans 14 amino acids. The V gene lost 7 bases and the J gene lost 0 bases, with 10 bases spanning the gap. The CDR3 loop is CASTRQYSNQPQHF. CDR3 sequence (DNA): TGTGCCAGCACTCGACAGTATAGCAATCAGCCCCAGCATTTT.

The chain carries TRBV10-1 and TRBJ2-7; tentatively, D is TRBD1 (6 bases). The CDR3 spans 14 residues. Per germline, CDR1 WNHNN and CDR2 SYGVQD (reference sequence). Trimming pared 10 bases from V and 0 bases from J, leaving 16 bases between. The CDR3 loop is CATSRDTSSYEQYF. The CDR3 DNA is TGCGCCACTAGCCGGGACACCAGCTCCTACGAGCAGTACTTC.

This chain links TRBV5-1 with TRBJ2-3; D possibly matches TRBD1 or TRBD2 (5 bases each). The V gene lost 3 bases and the J gene lost 2 bases, with 16 bases spanning the gap. From germline, CDR1 is SGHRS and CDR2 YFSETQ. The CDR3 is made up of 16 amino acids. This chain's CDR3 is CASSSSAGTATDTQYF. The CDR3 DNA follows: TGCGCCAGCAGCTCGTCGGCAGGGACGGCCACAGATACGCAGTATTTT.

The chain couples TRBV9 to TRBJ2-7; 8 bases are shared with TRBD1. The germline V gene encodes CDR1 SGDLS and CDR2 YYNGEE. Germline trimming cut 2 bases from V and 5 bases from J; bases unmatched to any gene: 6. The CDR3 contains 14 residues. In nucleotides, the CDR3 is TGTGCCAGCAGCGTGGAGGACAGGGCGAACGAGCAGTACTTC. Its protein is CASSVEDRANEQYF. The complete variable domain, with remaining parts taken from reference TRBV9 and TRBJ2-7, reads DSGVTQTPKHLITATGQRVTLRCSPRSGDLSVYWYQQSLDQGLQFLIQYYNGEERAKGNILERFSAQQFPDLHSELNLSSLELGDSALYFCASSVEDRANEQYFGPGTRLTVT.

This chain links TRBV28 with TRBJ1-5, with D maybe TRBD1 (5 bases). Trimming pared 0 bases from V and 0 bases from J, leaving 9 bases between. This CDR3 spans 16 amino acids. Germline CDR1 reads MDHEN; CDR2 reads SYDVKM. This CDR3 is CASSLWRQGSNQPQHF. In nucleotides, the CDR3 is TGTGCCAGCAGTTTATGGCGTCAGGGTAGCAATCAGCCCCAGCATTTT.

The chain is built from TRBV30 and TRBJ1-6; D call uncertain. Germline V gives CDR1 GTSNPN, CDR2 SVGIG (reference sequence). CDR3 length equals 13 residues. Trimming removed 4 bases at V and 4 bases at J, with 8 bases between. The CDR3 loop is CAWIGHYNSPLHF. CDR3 DNA sequence: TGTGCCTGGATCGGTCATTATAATTCACCCCTCCACTTT.

V is TRBV7-2 and J is TRBJ2-7; TRBD2 matches at 8 bases. The CDR3 totals 16 residues. The germline V gene has CDR1 SGHTA and CDR2 FQGNSA. Trimming cost V 0 bases and J 2 bases; bases outside gene matches: 6. The CDR3: CASSLASGGGPYEQYF. The CDR3 DNA reads as TGTGCCAGCAGCTTAGCGTCGGGGGGGGGCCCCTACGAGCAGTACTTC.

A remark on this clone: Other DNA sequences within the sample encode an identical CDR3. CDR3 in amino acids: CASSVGAENQPQHF. The CDR3 DNA reads as TGTGCCAGCAGCGTAGGGGCGGAAAATCAGCCCCAGCATTTT. This chain uses TRBV9 with TRBJ1-5, with D unclear. This CDR3 comprises 14 residues. Germline V gene lookup returns CDR1 SGDLS and CDR2 YYNGEE. Between the trimmed V and J ends, which lost 0 bases and 4 bases, there was a span of 8 bases.

The chain is built from TRBV7-2 and TRBJ2-1; 8 nucleotides line up with TRBD1. J lost 4 bases, V lost 4 bases, and 6 bases had no gene match. There are 15 residues in the CDR3. Germline loops: CDR1 SGHTA, CDR2 FQGNSA. The CDR3 sequence: CASSWGQASYNEQFF. The CDR3, as DNA: TGTGCCAGCAGCTGGGGACAGGCTTCATACAATGAGCAGTTCTTC.

The V and J genes are TRBV19 and TRBJ1-2; D possibly corresponds to TRBD1 (5 bases). Germline V gene data show CDR1 as LNHDA and CDR2 as SQIVND (reference sequence). The CDR3 sequence is 15 residues long. V lost 3 bases and J lost 4, with 15 bases in between. The CDR3 loop is CASSIRRRGTYGYTF. CDR3 bases: TGTGCCAGTAGTATCAGAAGACGGGGGACCTATGGCTACACCTTC.

The chain recombines TRBV5-1 with TRBJ1-6; D is unresolved. Trimming left V 0 bases short and J 7 bases short, with 5 bases between. Germline values: CDR1 SGHRS, CDR2 YFSETQ. The CDR3 extends over 13 amino acids. The CDR3 DNA is TGCGCCAGCAGCTTGGAACAGAATTCACCCCTCCACTTT. Encoded protein: CASSLEQNSPLHF.

The chain has TRBV28 and TRBJ2-7; the D is unclear. Germline V gene data show CDR1 as MDHEN and CDR2 as SYDVKM. The germline V and J ends were trimmed by 3 bases and 3 bases, with 3 bases remaining between them. The CDR3 sequence is 11 residues long. CDR3 in DNA: TGTGCCAGCAGTTTGAACTACGAGCAGTACTTC. Protein: CASSLNYEQYF.

This clone was seen just once. The chain uses TRBV7-8 and TRBJ1-6; D remains ambiguous. V was shortened by 0 bases and J by 0 bases, with 3 bases between the two germline ends. The CDR3 covers 15 residues. The germline gives CDR1 SGHVS, CDR2 FQNEAQ. The CDR3 is CASSLAGSYNSPLHF. CDR3 coding DNA: TGTGCCAGCAGCTTAGCAGGCTCCTATAATTCACCCCTCCACTTT.

CDR3 DNA sequence: TGTGCCAGCAGCTTAGGCCTAGGGCTGGGCAAGTATAATTCACCCCTCCACTTT. This encodes CASSLGLGLGKYNSPLHF. V usage is TRBV7-2 and J usage is TRBJ1-6; D call uncertain. This CDR3 spans 18 amino acids. Germline V lookup: CDR1 SGHTA, CDR2 FQGNSA. Trimming removed 1 base from V and 4 bases from J, with 17 bases in between.

The V call is TRBV5-5, the J call TRBJ1-1; a possible D gene is TRBD1 (6 bases). The CDR3 covers 16 residues. V was shortened by 1 base and J by 2 bases, with 15 bases between the two germline ends. Per germline, CDR1 SGHKS and CDR2 YYEKEE (reference sequence). The CDR3 loop reads CASSLRGAQGNTEAFF. CDR3 coding DNA: TGTGCCAGCAGCTTGCGTGGTGCACAGGGAAACACTGAAGCTTTCTTT.

The V gene is TRBV7-2, the J gene TRBJ1-2; 8 bases align to TRBD1. V lost 7 bases to trimming and J lost 5 bases; unmatched junction nucleotides: 6. The CDR3 extends over 13 amino acids. Germline V CDR1 and CDR2: SGHTA, FQGNSA. The CDR3 reads CASNQDRDYGYTF. CDR3 nucleotide sequence: TGTGCCAGCAACCAGGACAGGGATTATGGCTACACCTTC.

The rearrangement links TRBV6-1 to TRBJ2-7; D possibly matches TRBD1 or TRBD2 (6 bases each). This CDR3 is 15 amino acids long. CDR1 is MNHNS and CDR2 is SASEGT in the germline V gene. Deletions cut 2 bases from V and 3 bases from J, with 14 bases between. The CDR3 loop is CASSEQSGAFYEQYF. As DNA, the CDR3 is TGTGCCAGCAGTGAACAATCGGGGGCGTTCTACGAGCAGTACTTC.

The chain recombines TRBV28 with TRBJ2-7, with D possibly TRBD1 on 5 matching bases. The CDR3 contains 12 residues. Looked up from germline, CDR1 is MDHEN and CDR2 is SYDVKM. Trimming removed 7 bases from V and 4 bases from J, with 11 bases in between. CDR3: CASTKTVYEQYF. CDR3 coding DNA: TGTGCCAGCACCAAGACAGTTTACGAGCAGTACTTC.

The genes are TRBV19 and TRBJ1-1; D remains unclear. CDR3 length: 15 residues. The ends were cut back, 5 bases at V and 0 bases at J, with 13 bases in the middle. The germline V gene has CDR1 LNHDA and CDR2 SQIVND (reference sequence). Here the CDR3 reads CASSGEVKLNTEAFF. For the CDR3, the DNA is TGTGCCAGTAGTGGGGAGGTCAAGCTGAACACTGAAGCTTTCTTT.